This TCR beta chain originates from a study of T cell repertoires in cytomegalovirus infection. The overall study: In the study, CMV epitopes included recently identified HLA-C-restricted and well-studied HLA-B-restricted ones. Study results and limitations: HLA-C-restricted CMV clonotypes gave the most frequent clonotype in two of eight donors.

Details on this clonotype: The antigen is unknown.

This CDR3 comprises 12 residues. The germline gives CDR1 MNHNS, CDR2 SASEGT. Between the trimmed V and J ends, which lost 5 bases and 4 bases, there was a span of 7 bases. Each CDR3 protein is one row after TCRdb ran MiXCR on the reads. The table lists about 570,000 distinct CDR3 sequences, approximately 40% of them singletons. Sequenced here: cultured PBMCs, sampled from culture after CMV antigen stimulation. V is TRBV6-1 and J is TRBJ2-3, with D perhaps assigned TRBD1 or TRBD2 (5 bases each). This clonotype originated in a human donor in good health (CMV status not recorded). Some clones in this sample may be carry-over from other donors' samples. The CDR3 nucleotides are TGTGCCAGCAGTATGGGACCAGATACGCAGTATTTT. It specifies CASSMGPDTQYF.